This entry is about one TCR beta chain. The antigen remains undetermined. The assay was immunoSEQ multiplex PCR, and TCRdb's table has in-frame clones only and misses some. The sample gives about 29,000 clones, 84% of which show up once; 9.3% is in the top ten. The entry originates in a study of early stage breast cancer tumors. Trimming took off 1 base at V and 8 bases at J, with 18 bases between the two ends. Germline-derived CDR1 and CDR2 are SNHLY and FYNNEI. The CDR3 extends over 16 amino acids. Broader study findings: Compared with adjacent normal breast tissue, tumors showed about 2.5-fold greater T cell density and higher clonality. In most of the 16 patients, blood comparison separated tumor from normal breast. Enriched TCRB sequences shared across patients were mostly commonly generated sequences.

This sequence joins TRBV2 and TRBJ2-1, with D perhaps TRBD1 or TRBD2 (5 bases each). The sequence was collected from a person aged 45 to 59 with breast cancer. The source material was blood. The DNA for the CDR3 is TGTGCCAGCAGTGAAGACAGGACTCGAAACGGAGATGAGCAGTTCTTC. It translates to CASSEDRTRNGDEQFF.